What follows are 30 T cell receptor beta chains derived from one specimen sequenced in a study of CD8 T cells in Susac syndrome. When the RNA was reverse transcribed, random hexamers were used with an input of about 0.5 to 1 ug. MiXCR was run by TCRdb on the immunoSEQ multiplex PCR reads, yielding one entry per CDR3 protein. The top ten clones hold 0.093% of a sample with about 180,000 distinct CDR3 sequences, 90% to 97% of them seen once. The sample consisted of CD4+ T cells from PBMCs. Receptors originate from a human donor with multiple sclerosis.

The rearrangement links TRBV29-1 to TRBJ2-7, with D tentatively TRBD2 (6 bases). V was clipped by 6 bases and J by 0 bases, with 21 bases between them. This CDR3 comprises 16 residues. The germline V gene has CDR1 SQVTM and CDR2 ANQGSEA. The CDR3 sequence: CSVQGGVGKSSYEQYF. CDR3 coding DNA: TGCAGCGTGCAAGGAGGGGTGGGGAAATCCTCCTACGAGCAGTACTTC.

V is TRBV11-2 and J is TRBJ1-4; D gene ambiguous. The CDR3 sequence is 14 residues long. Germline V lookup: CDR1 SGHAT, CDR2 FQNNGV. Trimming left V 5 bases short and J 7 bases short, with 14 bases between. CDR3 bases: TGTGCCAGCAGCCGTCAGGTTCCTCCTGAAAAACTGTTTTTT. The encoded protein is CASSRQVPPEKLFF.

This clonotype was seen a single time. The CDR3 loop is CASSPEGTEAFF. The DNA for the CDR3 is TGTGCCAGCAGCCCGGAGGGGACTGAAGCTTTCTTT. The V and J genes are TRBV7-9 and TRBJ1-1; tentatively, D is TRBD1 (5 bases). Between the trimmed V and J ends, which lost 5 bases and 5 bases, there was a span of 9 bases. CDR1 is SEHNR and CDR2 is FQNEAQ in the germline V gene (reference sequence). The CDR3 has 12 amino acids.

CDR3 DNA: TGCAGTGCTAGAGTCCATGGGGCCAACGTCCTGACTTTC. Protein product: CSARVHGANVLTF. The J gene is TRBJ2-6, the V gene TRBV20-1; no definite D call. The CDR3 has 13 residues. CDR1 is DFQATT, CDR2 SNEGSKA, per germline (reference sequence). Deletions cut 1 base from V and 3 bases from J, with 4 bases between.

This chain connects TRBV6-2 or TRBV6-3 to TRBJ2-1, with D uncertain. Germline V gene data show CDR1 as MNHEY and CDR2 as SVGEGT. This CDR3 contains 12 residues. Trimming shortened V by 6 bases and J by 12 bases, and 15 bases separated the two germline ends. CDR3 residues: CASSYTLITQFF. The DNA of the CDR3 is TGTGCCAGCAGCTACACCTTGATCACGCAGTTCTTC.

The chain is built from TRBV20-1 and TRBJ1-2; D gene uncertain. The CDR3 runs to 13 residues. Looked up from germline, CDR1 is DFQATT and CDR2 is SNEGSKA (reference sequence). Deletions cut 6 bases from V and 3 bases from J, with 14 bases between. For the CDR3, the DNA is TGCAGTGCGGTCGGAGAGGGCTACTATGGCTACACCTTC. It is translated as CSAVGEGYYGYTF.

The CDR3 nucleotides are TGTGCCACCAGCAGAGATCTGTTGACAGGGCCCTACGAGCAGTACTTC. Translated: CATSRDLLTGPYEQYF. The chain is built from TRBV15 and TRBJ2-7; 7 nucleotides match TRBD1. Germline V lookup: CDR1 LNHNV, CDR2 YYDKDF (reference sequence). The CDR3 runs to 16 residues. The junction had 7 bases not matched to a gene; V was cut back by 0 bases and J by 2 bases.

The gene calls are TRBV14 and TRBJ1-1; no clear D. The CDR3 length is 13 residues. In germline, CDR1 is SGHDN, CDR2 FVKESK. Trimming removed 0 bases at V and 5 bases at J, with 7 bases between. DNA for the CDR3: TGTGCCAGCAGCCAAGATCTTTGGACTGAAGCTTTCTTT. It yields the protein CASSQDLWTEAFF.

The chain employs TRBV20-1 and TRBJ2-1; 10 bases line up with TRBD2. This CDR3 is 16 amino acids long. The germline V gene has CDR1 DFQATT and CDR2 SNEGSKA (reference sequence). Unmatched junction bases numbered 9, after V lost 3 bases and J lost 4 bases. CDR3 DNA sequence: TGCAGTGCTAGTAATATAGCGGGGGGCCCATACAATGAGCAGTTCTTC. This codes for CSASNIAGGPYNEQFF.

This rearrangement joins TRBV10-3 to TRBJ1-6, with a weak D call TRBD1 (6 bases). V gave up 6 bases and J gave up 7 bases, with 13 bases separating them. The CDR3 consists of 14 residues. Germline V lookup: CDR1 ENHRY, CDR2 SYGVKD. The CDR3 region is CAIRAGTPNSPLHF. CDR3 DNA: TGTGCCATCAGGGCCGGGACACCAAATTCACCCCTCCACTTT.

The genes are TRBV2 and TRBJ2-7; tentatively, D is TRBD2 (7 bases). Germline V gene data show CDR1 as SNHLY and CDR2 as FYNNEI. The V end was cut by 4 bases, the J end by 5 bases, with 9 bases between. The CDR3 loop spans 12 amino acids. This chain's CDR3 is CASSAGGDEQYF. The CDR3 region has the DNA TGTGCCAGCAGTGCGGGGGGCGACGAGCAGTACTTC.

The DNA for the CDR3 is TGTGCCACCAGCAGCAACGTCTACGAGCAGTACTTC. Protein: CATSSNVYEQYF. The chain combines TRBV15 with TRBJ2-7; D remains ambiguous. V was trimmed by 3 bases and J by 3 bases, leaving 6 bases between them. The CDR3 sequence is 12 residues long. Germline V CDR1 and CDR2: LNHNV, YYDKDF (reference sequence).

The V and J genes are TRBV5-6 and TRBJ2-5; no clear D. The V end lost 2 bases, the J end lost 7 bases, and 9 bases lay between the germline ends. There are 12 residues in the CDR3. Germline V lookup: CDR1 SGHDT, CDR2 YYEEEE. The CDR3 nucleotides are TGTGCCAGCAGCTTCACAAGAGGGACCCAGTACTTC. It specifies CASSFTRGTQYF.

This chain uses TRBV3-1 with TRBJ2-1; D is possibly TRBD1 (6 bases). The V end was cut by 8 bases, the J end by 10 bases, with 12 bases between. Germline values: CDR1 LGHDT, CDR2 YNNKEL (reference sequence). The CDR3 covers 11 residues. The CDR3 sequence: CASGSQGEQFF. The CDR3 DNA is TGTGCCAGCGGCTCACAGGGAGAGCAGTTCTTC.

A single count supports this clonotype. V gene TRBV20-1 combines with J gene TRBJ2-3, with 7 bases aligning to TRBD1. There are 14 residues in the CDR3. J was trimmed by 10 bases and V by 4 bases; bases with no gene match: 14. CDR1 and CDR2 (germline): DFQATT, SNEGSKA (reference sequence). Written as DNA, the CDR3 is TGCAGTGCTATAATGACAGGGTGGACCGAGTCGCAGTATTTT. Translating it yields CSAIMTGWTESQYF.

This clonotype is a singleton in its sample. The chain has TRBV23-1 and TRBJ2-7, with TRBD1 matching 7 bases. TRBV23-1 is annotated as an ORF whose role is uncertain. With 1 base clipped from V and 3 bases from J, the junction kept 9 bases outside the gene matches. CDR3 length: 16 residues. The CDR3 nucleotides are TGCGCCAGCAGTCAATACCCCTCGACAGGGAACTACGAGCAGTACTTC. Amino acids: CASSQYPSTGNYEQYF.

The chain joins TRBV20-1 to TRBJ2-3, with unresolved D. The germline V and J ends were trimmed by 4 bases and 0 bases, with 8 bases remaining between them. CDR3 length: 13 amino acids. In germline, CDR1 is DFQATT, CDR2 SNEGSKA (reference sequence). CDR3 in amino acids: CSAKLPSTDTQYF. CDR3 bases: TGCAGTGCTAAACTACCTAGCACAGATACGCAGTATTTT.

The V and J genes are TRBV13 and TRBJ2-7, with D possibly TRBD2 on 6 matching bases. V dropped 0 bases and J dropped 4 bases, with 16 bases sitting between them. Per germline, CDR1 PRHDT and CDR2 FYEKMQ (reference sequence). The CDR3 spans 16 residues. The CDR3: CASSLGPPGGGYEQYF. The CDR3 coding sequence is TGTGCCAGCAGCTTAGGCCCCCCCGGGGGTGGGTACGAGCAGTACTTC.

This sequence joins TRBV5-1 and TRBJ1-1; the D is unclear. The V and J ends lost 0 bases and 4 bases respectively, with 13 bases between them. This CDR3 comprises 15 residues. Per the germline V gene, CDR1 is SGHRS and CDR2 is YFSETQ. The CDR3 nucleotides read TGCGCCAGCAGCTTGGCGGCCAGTTGGGGCACTGAAGCTTTCTTT. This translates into CASSLAASWGTEAFF.

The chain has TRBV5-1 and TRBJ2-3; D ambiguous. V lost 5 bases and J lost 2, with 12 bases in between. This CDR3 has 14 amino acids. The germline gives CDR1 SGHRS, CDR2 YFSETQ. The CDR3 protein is CASRDGGPTDTQYF. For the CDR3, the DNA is TGCGCCAGCAGGGACGGCGGACCCACAGATACGCAGTATTTT.

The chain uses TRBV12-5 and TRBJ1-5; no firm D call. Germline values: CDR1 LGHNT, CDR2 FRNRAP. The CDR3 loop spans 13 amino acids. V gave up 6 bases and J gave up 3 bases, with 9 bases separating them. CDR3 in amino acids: CASGHRDNQPQHF. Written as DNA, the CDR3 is TGTGCTAGTGGACACCGGGACAATCAGCCCCAGCATTTT.

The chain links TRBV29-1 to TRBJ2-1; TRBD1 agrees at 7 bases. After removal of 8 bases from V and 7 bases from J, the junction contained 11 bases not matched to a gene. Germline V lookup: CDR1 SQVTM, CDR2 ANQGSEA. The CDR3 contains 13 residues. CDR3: CSYRPQGMNEQFF. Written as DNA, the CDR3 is TGCAGCTACCGACCACAGGGGATGAATGAGCAGTTCTTC.

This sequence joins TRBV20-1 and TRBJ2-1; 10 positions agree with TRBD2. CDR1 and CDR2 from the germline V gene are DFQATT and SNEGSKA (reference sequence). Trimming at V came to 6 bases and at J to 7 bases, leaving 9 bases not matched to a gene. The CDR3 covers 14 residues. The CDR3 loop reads CSALKRGGGNEQFF. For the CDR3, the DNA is TGCAGTGCCCTAAAGCGGGGGGGCGGGAATGAGCAGTTCTTC.

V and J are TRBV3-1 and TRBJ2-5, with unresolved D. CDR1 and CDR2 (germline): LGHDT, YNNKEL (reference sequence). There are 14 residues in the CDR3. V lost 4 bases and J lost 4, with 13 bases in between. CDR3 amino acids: CASSLGSPGETQYF. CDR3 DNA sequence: TGTGCCAGCAGCCTCGGGTCCCCTGGAGAGACCCAGTACTTC.

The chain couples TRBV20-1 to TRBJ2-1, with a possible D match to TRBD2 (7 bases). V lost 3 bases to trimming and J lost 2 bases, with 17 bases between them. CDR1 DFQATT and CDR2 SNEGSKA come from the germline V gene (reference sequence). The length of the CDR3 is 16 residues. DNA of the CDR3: TGCAGTGCTAGCGGGGGGCCCTCCGTAACCTACAATGAGCAGTTCTTC. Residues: CSASGGPSVTYNEQFF.

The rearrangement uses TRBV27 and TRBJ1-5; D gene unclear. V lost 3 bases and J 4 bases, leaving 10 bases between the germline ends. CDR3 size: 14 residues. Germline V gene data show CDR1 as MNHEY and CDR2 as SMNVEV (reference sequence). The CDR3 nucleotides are TGTGCCAGCAGTTTTTTGGGGAGGAATCAGCCCCAGCATTTT. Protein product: CASSFLGRNQPQHF.

CDR3 coding DNA: TGCGCCACTAGGGCCAACGTCCTGACTTTC. Translating it yields CATRANVLTF. This chain connects TRBV23-1 to TRBJ2-6; no definite D call. TRBV23-1 is treated as an ORF (open reading frame) with a function not yet certain. V gave up 10 bases and J gave up 5 bases, with 3 bases separating them. The CDR3 totals 10 residues.

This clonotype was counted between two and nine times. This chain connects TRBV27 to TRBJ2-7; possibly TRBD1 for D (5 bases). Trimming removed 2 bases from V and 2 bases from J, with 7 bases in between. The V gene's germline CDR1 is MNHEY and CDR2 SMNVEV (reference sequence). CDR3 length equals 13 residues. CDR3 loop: CASSLTGTYEQYF. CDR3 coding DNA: TGTGCCAGCAGTTTAACAGGCACCTACGAGCAGTACTTC.

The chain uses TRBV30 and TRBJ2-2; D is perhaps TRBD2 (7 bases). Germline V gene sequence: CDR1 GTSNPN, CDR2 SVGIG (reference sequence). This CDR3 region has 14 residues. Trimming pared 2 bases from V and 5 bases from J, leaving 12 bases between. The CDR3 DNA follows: TGTGCCTGGAGTCGGGGGGCGTTTACCGGGGAGCTGTTTTTT. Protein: CAWSRGAFTGELFF.

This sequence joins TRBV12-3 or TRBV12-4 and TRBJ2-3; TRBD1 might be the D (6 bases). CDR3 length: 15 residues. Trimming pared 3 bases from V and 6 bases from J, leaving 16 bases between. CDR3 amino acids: CASSFYSRGFDTQYF. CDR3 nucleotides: TGTGCCAGCAGTTTCTATAGCAGGGGCTTCGATACGCAGTATTTT.